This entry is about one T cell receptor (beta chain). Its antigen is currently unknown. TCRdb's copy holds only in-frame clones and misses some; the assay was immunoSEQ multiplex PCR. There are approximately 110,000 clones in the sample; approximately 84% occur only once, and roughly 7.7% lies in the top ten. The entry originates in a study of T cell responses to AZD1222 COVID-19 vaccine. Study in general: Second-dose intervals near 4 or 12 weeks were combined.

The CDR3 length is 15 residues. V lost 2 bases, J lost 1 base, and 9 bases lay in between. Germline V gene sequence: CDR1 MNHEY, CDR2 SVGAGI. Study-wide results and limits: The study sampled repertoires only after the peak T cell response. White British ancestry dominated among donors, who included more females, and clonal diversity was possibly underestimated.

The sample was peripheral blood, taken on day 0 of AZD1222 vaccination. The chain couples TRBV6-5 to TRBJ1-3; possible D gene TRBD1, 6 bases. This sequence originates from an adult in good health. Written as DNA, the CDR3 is TGTGCCAGCAGTTACGGGGGGGCTTCTGGAAACACCATATATTTT. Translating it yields CASSYGGASGNTIYF.